These 18 T cell receptor beta chains originate from one sample sequenced in a study of blood T cell repertoires in COVID-19. Here immunoSEQ multiplex PCR was the method, and the copy in TCRdb shows in-frame clones only, minus some. The sample gives 200,000 to 250,000 clones, less than 85% of which show up once; about 1.8% is in the top ten. Material: PBMCs or T cells enriched from blood (not recorded which). The receptors here all came from a man aged 55 to 70 who had recovered from COVID-19.

This chain links TRBV6-5 with TRBJ2-2; D perhaps matches TRBD1 (5 bases). This CDR3 has 14 residues. The germline V and J ends were trimmed by 5 bases and 5 bases, with 12 bases remaining between them. Per the germline V gene, CDR1 is MNHEY and CDR2 is SVGAGI. This CDR3 is CASSLPGITGELFF. The CDR3 nucleotides are TGTGCCAGCAGTCTTCCAGGGATTACCGGGGAGCTGTTTTTT.

J is TRBJ2-7 and V is TRBV24-1, with a possible D match to TRBD2 (7 bases). Germline loops: CDR1 KGHDR, CDR2 SFDVKD. The CDR3 is made up of 15 amino acids. The V end lost 3 bases, the J end lost 5 bases, and 16 bases lay between the germline ends. In DNA form, the CDR3 reads TGTGCCACCAGTGATCCGCGGGGGCGCTGGGACGAGCAGTACTTC. Encoded protein: CATSDPRGRWDEQYF.

Remarks on this clone: A junction end diverges from the germline sequence, so it may reflect a read error. The genes are TRBV12-3 or TRBV12-4 and TRBJ2-7, with 9 positions matching TRBD1. CDR3 length: 12 residues. CDR3 region: CASSPTGGLGHF. The CDR3 DNA follows: TGTGCCAGCAGTCCGACAGGGGGGCTGGGGCACTTC.

This chain joins TRBV25-1 and TRBJ1-1; D uncertain. Per germline, CDR1 MGHDK and CDR2 SYGVNS. The CDR3 totals 16 residues. The germline V and J ends were trimmed by 3 bases and 1 base, with 15 bases remaining between them. CDR3 residues: CASSDTPGIGNTEAFF. CDR3 in DNA: TGTGCCAGCAGTGATACCCCCGGGATCGGGAACACTGAAGCTTTCTTT. The whole variable domain, remainder taken from reference TRBV25-1 and TRBJ1-1, is EADIYQTPRYLVIGTGKKITLECSQTMGHDKMYWYQQDPGMELHLIHYSYGVNSTEKGDLSSESTVSRIRTEHFPLTLESARPSHTSQYLCASSDTPGIGNTEAFFGQGTRLTVV.

This chain connects TRBV29-1 to TRBJ1-1; unclear D gene. Germline-derived CDR1 and CDR2 are SQVTM and ANQGSEA. The CDR3 contains 14 residues. Trimming left V 4 bases short and J 0 bases short, with 12 bases between. CDR3 sequence: CSVVGVLMNTEAFF. As DNA, the CDR3 is TGCAGCGTTGTGGGAGTCCTAATGAACACTGAAGCTTTCTTT. The whole variable domain, remainder taken from reference TRBV29-1 and TRBJ1-1, is SAVISQKPSRDICQRGTSLTIQCQVDSQVTMMFWYRQQPGQSLTLIATANQGSEATYESGFVIDKFPISRPNLTFSTLTVSNMSPEDSSIYLCSVVGVLMNTEAFFGQGTRLTVV.

This sequence joins TRBV29-1 and TRBJ2-7; D might be TRBD1 (5 bases). The length of the CDR3 is 12 residues. Trimming left V 7 bases short and J 0 bases short, with 10 bases between. CDR1 and CDR2 from the germline V gene are SQVTM and ANQGSEA. CDR3 DNA: TGCAGCGCCACCAGGGACTCCTACGAGCAGTACTTC. This codes for CSATRDSYEQYF.

This rearrangement joins TRBV28 to TRBJ1-2, with TRBD1 as a possible D gene (6 bases). Between the trimmed V and J ends, which lost 4 bases and 4 bases, there was a span of 19 bases. The length of the CDR3 is 16 residues. Germline CDR1 is MDHEN and CDR2 is SYDVKM. The CDR3 spells CASSSSDRTVSYGYTF. The CDR3 DNA reads TGTGCCAGCAGTTCCTCCGACAGGACAGTCTCCTATGGCTACACCTTC.

The J gene is TRBJ1-2, the V gene TRBV5-6, with 7 bases identical to TRBD1. This CDR3 has 15 amino acids. Looked up from germline, CDR1 is SGHDT and CDR2 is YYEEEE. V shed 4 bases, J shed 2 bases, and the junction held 8 bases outside the gene matches. CDR3 loop: CASSPGGTANYGYTF. The CDR3 DNA reads as TGTGCCAGCAGCCCGGGGGGGACAGCCAACTATGGCTACACCTTC.

This chain uses TRBV19 with TRBJ1-4; 7 positions agree with TRBD1. V gave up 0 bases and J gave up 8 bases; unmatched junction bases: 9. The CDR3 has 16 residues. The germline CDR1 and CDR2 sequences are LNHDA and SQIVND (reference sequence). The CDR3 DNA follows: TGTGCCAGTAGTATAGATCTGGAAGGGGGCAGGGAAAAACTGTTTTTT. This encodes CASSIDLEGGREKLFF.

This chain links TRBV4-1 with TRBJ1-4, with 8 nucleotides matching TRBD1. V lost 6 bases to trimming and J lost 7 bases; unmatched junction nucleotides: 10. The CDR3 loop spans 15 amino acids. The germline V gene has CDR1 MGHRA and CDR2 YSYEKL. The CDR3 loop reads CASSEERQGAEKLFF. CDR3 bases: TGCGCCAGCAGTGAAGAAAGGCAGGGGGCTGAAAAACTGTTTTTT.

The chain employs TRBV7-2 and TRBJ1-2, with D perhaps matching TRBD1 (5 bases). V lost 1 base and J 2 bases, leaving 11 bases between the germline ends. This CDR3 contains 15 residues. Per the germline V gene, CDR1 is SGHTA and CDR2 is FQGNSA. Here the CDR3 DNA reads TGTGCCAGCAGCTTAGATGTGGGACTAAACTATGGCTACACCTTC. It encodes CASSLDVGLNYGYTF. Supplemented by reference TRBV7-2 and TRBJ1-2, the full variable domain reads GAGVSQSPSNKVTEKGKDVELRCDPISGHTALYWYRQSLGQGLEFLIYFQGNSAPDKSGLPSDRFSAERTGGSVSTLTIQRTQQEDSAVYLCASSLDVGLNYGYTFGSGTRLTVV.

The chain recombines TRBV20-1 with TRBJ2-1; 11 bases line up with TRBD1. Germline loops: CDR1 DFQATT, CDR2 SNEGSKA (reference sequence). The CDR3 runs to 11 residues. CDR3 bases: TGCAGAGGGACAGGGGGCAATGAGCAGTTCTTC. It translates to CRGTGGNEQFF.

This chain joins TRBV6-2 or TRBV6-3 and TRBJ1-2, with D possibly TRBD1 on 6 matching bases. Germline V gives CDR1 MNHEY, CDR2 SVGEGT. The CDR3 runs to 14 residues. Trimming pared 6 bases from V and 6 bases from J, leaving 17 bases between. In DNA, the CDR3 is TGTGCCAGCAGCACCCTCGCAGGGGTTCATGGCTACACCTTC. The encoded protein is CASSTLAGVHGYTF.

The chain recombines TRBV12-5 with TRBJ2-5; the match to TRBD2 covers 8 bases. This CDR3 has 15 residues. V shed 0 bases, J shed 4 bases, and the junction held 4 bases outside the gene matches. Per the germline V gene, CDR1 is LGHNT and CDR2 is FRNRAP. The CDR3 loop is CASGLVLSGGETQYF. The CDR3 bases are TGTGCTAGTGGTTTGGTACTGAGCGGGGGAGAGACCCAGTACTTC. The full variable domain, with the rest looked up from reference TRBV12-5 and TRBJ2-5, is DARVTQTPRHKVTEMGQEVTMRCQPILGHNTVFWYRQTMMQGLELLAYFRNRAPLDDSGMPKDRFSAEMPDATLATLKIQPSEPRDSAVYFCASGLVLSGGETQYFGPGTRLLVL.

The rearrangement joins TRBV4-3 to TRBJ2-3, with D uncertain. The V gene's germline CDR1 is LGHNA and CDR2 YSLEER. This CDR3 region has 14 residues. With 3 bases removed from V and 0 bases from J, the gap between germline ends came to 7 bases. CDR3 DNA: TGCGCCAGCAGCCAGGAGTTAAGCACAGATACGCAGTATTTT. Translating it yields CASSQELSTDTQYF.

V usage is TRBV7-2 and J usage is TRBJ2-7; a possible D gene is TRBD2 (6 bases). Germline loops: CDR1 SGHTA, CDR2 FQGNSA. V lost 5 bases and J 2 bases, leaving 16 bases between the germline ends. The CDR3 has 15 amino acids. CDR3 coding DNA: TGTGCCAGCAGCCCCCTAAACGGGGAGGCCTACGAGCAGTACTTC. Encoded protein: CASSPLNGEAYEQYF.

V gene TRBV25-1 combines with J gene TRBJ1-6; D perhaps matches TRBD1 (5 bases). The CDR3 is 14 residues long. V lost 7 bases, J lost 8 bases, and 15 bases lay in between. Germline-derived CDR1 and CDR2 are MGHDK and SYGVNS. As DNA, the CDR3 is TGTGCCAGCACCCAAGCAGGGAGGGATTCACCCCTCCACTTT. Encoded protein: CASTQAGRDSPLHF.

This chain joins TRBV12-3 or TRBV12-4 and TRBJ2-1, with D perhaps matching TRBD2 (5 bases). V lost 5 bases and J lost 4, with 6 bases in between. This CDR3 region has 12 residues. CDR3 protein: CASSRTYNEQFF. DNA of the CDR3: TGTGCCAGCAGTCGGACTTACAATGAGCAGTTCTTC.